Following are 23 T cell receptor beta chains from one sample sequenced in a study of chemoradiotherapy in HPV16-positive cancers (dated by TCRdb to between 2020 and 2023). Libraries were prepared through the immunoSEQ multiplex PCR assay. This immuneACCESS table, as held by TCRdb, lists in-frame sequences with V and J called but not all clones. Of the missing ones, under half trace to an unresolved V gene in checked studies; the others have no known cause. The sample includes about 32,000 clones, with around 89% observed a single time. Together, the top ten hold about 5.1% of the sample. The source was blood, collected from a patient who underwent chemoradiotherapy. The receptors here all came from a human donor with HPV-associated anogenital cancer.

The CDR3 region has the DNA TGTGCCAGCAGTCACACAGGGTTGAGAGATACGCAGTATTTT. Translated, it gives CASSHTGLRDTQYF. V usage is TRBV27 and J usage is TRBJ2-3, with D perhaps TRBD1 (6 bases). V lost 5 bases and J lost 5, with 14 bases in between. Germline V gene data show CDR1 as MNHEY and CDR2 as SMNVEV (reference sequence). The CDR3 consists of 14 residues.

V and J are TRBV4-2 and TRBJ1-2; D is possibly TRBD1 (5 bases). V lost 4 bases, J lost 7 bases, and 19 bases lay in between. The V gene's germline CDR1 is LGHNA and CDR2 YNFKEQ. The CDR3 sequence is 15 residues long. The CDR3 DNA reads TGTGCCAGCAGCCGATCCTTGGCGGGGGACGGTGGCTACACCTTC. This sequence encodes CASSRSLAGDGGYTF.

V is TRBV5-1 and J is TRBJ1-3; perhaps TRBD1 as D (5 bases). Germline loops: CDR1 SGHRS, CDR2 YFSETQ. The CDR3 is made up of 16 amino acids. Trimming pared 0 bases from V and 1 base from J, leaving 11 bases between. This CDR3 is CASSLAGTISGNTIYF. DNA of the CDR3: TGCGCCAGCAGCTTGGCGGGGACTATATCTGGAAACACCATATATTTT. The whole variable domain, remainder taken from reference TRBV5-1 and TRBJ1-3, is KAGVTQTPRYLIKTRGQQVTLSCSPISGHRSVSWYQQTPGQGLQFLFEYFSETQRNKGNFPGRFSGRQFSNSRSEMNVSTLELGDSALYLCASSLAGTISGNTIYFGEGSWLTVV.

The rearrangement uses TRBV6-5 and TRBJ1-3, with D maybe TRBD1 (5 bases). CDR3 size: 14 residues. The V end was cut by 0 bases, the J end by 3 bases, with 6 bases between. In germline, CDR1 is MNHEY, CDR2 SVGAGI. The CDR3 nucleotides are TGTGCCAGCAGTTACTCGAGGGGTGGAAACACCATATATTTT. Translating it yields CASSYSRGGNTIYF.

The V gene is TRBV27, the J gene TRBJ2-3; D uncertain. Trimming pared 6 bases from V and 1 base from J, leaving 8 bases between. CDR3 length equals 13 residues. Germline CDR1 and CDR2: MNHEY and SMNVEV (reference sequence). The CDR3 DNA reads TGTGCCAGCAGCTCCGTTCGCACAGATACGCAGTATTTT. The encoded protein is CASSSVRTDTQYF.

The gene calls are TRBV2 and TRBJ2-4; possibly TRBD2 for D (6 bases). CDR1 and CDR2 (germline): SNHLY, FYNNEI. The CDR3 runs 14 residues. Trimming pared 5 bases from V and 4 bases from J, leaving 12 bases between. DNA of the CDR3: TGTGCCAGCAGTTCCGGGACTGAAAAAAACATTCAGTACTTC. Its protein is CASSSGTEKNIQYF.

This chain joins TRBV7-9 and TRBJ1-2, with 9 bases aligning to TRBD1. V lost 6 bases, J lost 4 bases, and 9 bases stayed unmatched. CDR1 is SEHNR and CDR2 is FQNEAQ in the germline V gene (reference sequence). The CDR3 is 15 residues long. CDR3 DNA sequence: TGTGCCAGCAGGCCCACAGGGGGCGAGGCCTATGGCTACACCTTC. This gives the protein CASRPTGGEAYGYTF.

The V gene is TRBV6-1, the J gene TRBJ1-4, with D possibly being TRBD1 (5 bases). In germline, CDR1 is MNHNS, CDR2 SASEGT. V was clipped by 2 bases and J by 7 bases, with 14 bases between them. This CDR3 region has 15 residues. In nucleotides, the CDR3 is TGTGCCAGCAGTGAAAGAGGGGCCATAGCTGAAAAACTGTTTTTT. The encoded protein is CASSERGAIAEKLFF.

The chain has TRBV5-1 and TRBJ1-2; D possibly corresponds to TRBD1 (6 bases). The CDR3 totals 15 residues. In germline, CDR1 is SGHRS, CDR2 YFSETQ. V was cut by 4 bases and J by 1 base, with 14 bases left in between. The CDR3 here is CASSPASGVNYGYTF. CDR3 in DNA: TGCGCCAGCAGCCCGGCATCAGGGGTTAACTATGGCTACACCTTC.

The chain joins TRBV5-4 to TRBJ1-1; D not resolved. The V gene's germline CDR1 is SGHNT and CDR2 YYREEE (reference sequence). Trimming left V 1 base short and J 0 bases short, with 4 bases between. This CDR3 is built from 13 residues. The CDR3 DNA reads TGTGCCAGCAGCTTGACAGTGAACACTGAAGCTTTCTTT. Protein: CASSLTVNTEAFF.

The rearrangement uses TRBV5-1 and TRBJ2-1; 12 bases fit TRBD2. This CDR3 is built from 16 residues. Germline V gene data show CDR1 as SGHRS and CDR2 as YFSETQ. V shed 4 bases and J 0 bases; nucleotides not matched to a gene: 2. The CDR3 spells CASSLTSGSSYNEQFF. The CDR3 DNA reads TGCGCCAGCAGCCTGACTAGCGGGAGCTCCTACAATGAGCAGTTCTTC.

CDR3 sequence: CASSPSGGQRGKKLFF. In DNA, the CDR3 is TGTGCCAGCAGCCCCTCGGGGGGCCAGAGGGGGAAGAAACTGTTTTTT. This chain connects TRBV5-6 to TRBJ1-4; D is possibly TRBD1 (6 bases). This CDR3 is 16 amino acids long. Per germline, CDR1 SGHDT and CDR2 YYEEEE. Trimming pared 4 bases from V and 11 bases from J, leaving 24 bases between.

This chain uses TRBV4-1 with TRBJ1-1; no clear D gene. The CDR3 sequence is 16 residues long. Germline lookup yields CDR1 MGHRA and CDR2 YSYEKL. The germline V and J ends were trimmed by 0 bases and 3 bases, with 14 bases remaining between them. DNA for the CDR3: TGCGCCAGCAGCCAAGATCCTTATGCACCCGACACTGAAGCTTTCTTT. Its protein product is CASSQDPYAPDTEAFF.

V gene TRBV5-1 combines with J gene TRBJ2-4; 13 nucleotides agree with TRBD2. Germline values: CDR1 SGHRS, CDR2 YFSETQ. The CDR3 is made up of 15 amino acids. With 4 bases clipped from V and 6 bases from J, the junction kept 4 bases outside the gene matches. The CDR3, as DNA: TGCGCCAGCAGCAATGGACTAGCGGGAGCAAACATTCAGTACTTC. This gives the protein CASSNGLAGANIQYF.

This sequence joins TRBV13 and TRBJ2-1; 9 bases align to TRBD2. The length of the CDR3 is 15 residues. V shed 0 bases and J 7 bases; nucleotides not matched to a gene: 4. Germline values: CDR1 PRHDT, CDR2 FYEKMQ (reference sequence). This chain's CDR3 is CASSLGTSGLNEQFF. The CDR3, as DNA: TGTGCCAGCAGCTTAGGTACTAGCGGGTTAAATGAGCAGTTCTTC.

V usage is TRBV7-2 and J usage is TRBJ2-1; maybe TRBD2 (6 bases). V shed 2 bases and J shed 2 bases, with 10 bases lying between them. This CDR3 comprises 15 residues. Germline V gene data show CDR1 as SGHTA and CDR2 as FQGNSA. For the CDR3, the DNA is TGTGCCAGCAGCTTAAGCGCTAGCGCCTACAATGAGCAGTTCTTC. Amino acids: CASSLSASAYNEQFF.

This chain links TRBV5-1 with TRBJ2-4; perhaps D is TRBD1 or TRBD2 (5 bases each). Trimming stripped 5 bases from V and 13 bases from J, with 13 bases between. CDR3 size: 11 residues. In germline, CDR1 is SGHRS, CDR2 YFSETQ. The chain's CDR3 is CASRDGGPQYF. The CDR3 coding sequence is TGCGCCAGCAGGGATGGGGGTCCGCAGTACTTC.

The sample holds one count of this clone. This chain links TRBV2 with TRBJ1-1; D is uncertain. Germline lookup yields CDR1 SNHLY and CDR2 FYNNEI. The CDR3 sequence is 11 residues long. V lost 7 bases, J lost 5 bases, and 8 bases lay in between. The CDR3: CASTDRTEAFF. DNA of the CDR3: TGTGCCAGCACGGATAGAACTGAAGCTTTCTTT.

This rearrangement joins TRBV25-1 to TRBJ1-3; D unresolved. The V gene lost 6 bases and the J gene lost 0 bases, with 6 bases spanning the gap. The length of the CDR3 is 13 residues. CDR1 is MGHDK, CDR2 SYGVNS, per germline. CDR3: CASSSNSGNTIYF. The CDR3 nucleotides read TGTGCCAGCAGCTCTAACTCTGGAAACACCATATATTTT. Together with reference TRBV25-1 and TRBJ1-3, the CDR3 gives the full variable domain: EADIYQTPRYLVIGTGKKITLECSQTMGHDKMYWYQQDPGMELHLIHYSYGVNSTEKGDLSSESTVSRIRTEHFPLTLESARPSHTSQYLCASSSNSGNTIYFGEGSWLTVV.

The V gene is TRBV13, the J gene TRBJ2-5; perhaps TRBD1 as D (6 bases). V lost 3 bases and J 7 bases, leaving 12 bases between the germline ends. Germline V lookup: CDR1 PRHDT, CDR2 FYEKMQ (reference sequence). This CDR3 is 13 amino acids long. The CDR3 DNA sequence: TGTGCCAGCAGCTTGACACCGACAGGGACCCAGTACTTC. As protein: CASSLTPTGTQYF.

The table lists this clone with a count of one. The rearrangement joins TRBV16 to TRBJ2-7, with D possibly matching TRBD2 (5 bases). Germline CDR1 KGHSY, CDR2 FQNENV. This CDR3 has 14 residues. V lost 1 base, J lost 2 bases, and 9 bases lay in between. CDR3 DNA sequence: TGTGCCAGCAGCCAATGGCGGGCTACCTACGAGCAGTACTTC. This gives the protein CASSQWRATYEQYF.

This clone has a single count. This chain joins TRBV9 and TRBJ2-1; 12 nucleotides agree with TRBD2. CDR3 length: 19 amino acids. J lost 0 bases, V lost 4 bases, and 11 bases had no gene match. The germline V gene has CDR1 SGDLS and CDR2 YYNGEE. As DNA, the CDR3 is TGTGCCAGCAGCCAGCGGGGGACTAGCGGGCCCAGCTCCTACAATGAGCAGTTCTTC. Translated, it gives CASSQRGTSGPSSYNEQFF.

This clone was detected once. The V and J genes are TRBV7-9 and TRBJ2-7; D possibly corresponds to TRBD2 (5 bases). Germline CDR1 and CDR2: SEHNR and FQNEAQ (reference sequence). This CDR3 spans 17 amino acids. V was shortened by 5 bases and J by 2 bases, with 22 bases between the two germline ends. CDR3 sequence: CASSPKMVGRTPYEQYF. CDR3 DNA sequence: TGTGCCAGCAGCCCAAAAATGGTCGGACGGACTCCCTACGAGCAGTACTTC.